This T cell receptor beta chain was sequenced during a study of T cell responses to AZD1222 COVID-19 vaccine. Looking at the study overall: Timing groups of about 4 and about 12 weeks for second doses were pooled. Overall study findings and caveats: After the peak T cell response, and only then, were repertoires sampled. Donors in the cohort were predominantly white British and more often female, and clonal diversity was possibly underestimated.

CDR3 length: 13 amino acids. Trimming pared 5 bases from V and 6 bases from J, leaving 10 bases between. CDR1 and CDR2 (germline): SGHNT, YENEEA. Data came from immunoSEQ multiplex PCR; TCRdb stores just in-frame clones and leaves some out. The profile shows about 100,000 clones, more than 70% of them singletons. Points on this clone: What it recognizes is unknown.

The starting material was peripheral blood, obtained on day 0 of AZD1222 vaccination. This TCR derives from an adult in good health. The chain joins TRBV11-3 to TRBJ2-2; D unclear. CDR3 coding DNA: TGTGCCAGCAGCCACCGTAACTCCGGGGAGCTGTTTTTT. Its translation: CASSHRNSGELFF.